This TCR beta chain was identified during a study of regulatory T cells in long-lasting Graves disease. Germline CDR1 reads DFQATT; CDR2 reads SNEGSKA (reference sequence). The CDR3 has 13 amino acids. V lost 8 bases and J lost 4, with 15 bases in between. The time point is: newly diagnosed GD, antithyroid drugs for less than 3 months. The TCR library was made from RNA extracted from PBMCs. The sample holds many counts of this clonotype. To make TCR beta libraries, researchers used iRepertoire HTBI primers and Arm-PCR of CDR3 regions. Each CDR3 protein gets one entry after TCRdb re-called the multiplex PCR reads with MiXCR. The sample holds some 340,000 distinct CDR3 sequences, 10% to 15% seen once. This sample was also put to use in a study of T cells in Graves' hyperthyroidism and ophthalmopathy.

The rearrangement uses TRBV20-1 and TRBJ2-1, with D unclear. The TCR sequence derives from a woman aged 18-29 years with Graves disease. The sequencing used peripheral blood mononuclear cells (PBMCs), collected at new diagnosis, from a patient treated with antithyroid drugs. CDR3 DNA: TGCAGTCTAGAAAAGACCCAATACAATGAGCAGTTCTTC. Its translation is CSLEKTQYNEQFF.